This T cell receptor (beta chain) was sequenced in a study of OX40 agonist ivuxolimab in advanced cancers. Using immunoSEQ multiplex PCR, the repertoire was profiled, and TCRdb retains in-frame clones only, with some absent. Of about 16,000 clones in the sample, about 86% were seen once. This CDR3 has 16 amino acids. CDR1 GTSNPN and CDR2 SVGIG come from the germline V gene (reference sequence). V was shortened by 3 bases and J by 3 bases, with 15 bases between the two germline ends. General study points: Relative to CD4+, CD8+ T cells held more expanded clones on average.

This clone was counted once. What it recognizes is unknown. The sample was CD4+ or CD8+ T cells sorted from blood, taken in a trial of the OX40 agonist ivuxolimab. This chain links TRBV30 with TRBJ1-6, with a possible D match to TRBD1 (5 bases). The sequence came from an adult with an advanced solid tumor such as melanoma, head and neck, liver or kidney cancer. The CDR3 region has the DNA TGTGCCTGGAGACCAGGGACGGGGAGCTATAATTCACCCCTCCACTTT. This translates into CAWRPGTGSYNSPLHF.